This TCR beta chain emerged from a study of CD8 T cells in ankylosing spondylitis (dated by TCRdb to 2015 to 2018). About the full investigation: T cell receptor beta repertoires were profiled in healthy donors and ankylosing spondylitis patients so that disease-linked TCR variants could be found. The full study cohort was made up of about two dozen ankylosing spondylitis patients and fewer than 120 healthy donors. Samples of peripheral blood were taken, and for ankylosing spondylitis patients, synovial fluid was collected as well. Findings and caveats that apply to the study as a whole: The disease-linked clones were reported as significantly enriched in matched synovial fluid samples from ankylosing spondylitis patients. The disease-linked clones showed a CD8+ phenotype and occurred at relatively low frequencies in peripheral blood. Some of the motif variants had been reported before in the synovial fluid and blood of reactive arthritis patients, a finding that suggests common disease-initiation mechanisms. Blood from ankylosing spondylitis patients appeared to be characterized by a TCR beta motif made up of several highly homologous amino acid variants.

The sequencer listed for this sample is Illumina HiSeq 2500. TCR beta libraries were prepared by quantitative 5'-RACE with molecular barcodes. The authors' pipeline ran thus. A new computational method, built on a probabilistic model of VDJ rearrangement, was used to identify disease-linked TCR variants. Clones were called with MiXCR by TCRdb after fastp trimmed the public reads at Q25, and only in-frame beta chains were retained. Rows matching on CDR3 protein sequence are summarized as one entry with the most common DNA and genes. For this entry, the V and J calls and clone size follow TCRdb and not the study's own pipeline. Present in this sample are about 220,000 distinct CDR3 sequences, just under 7.5% of which were seen just once. The biggest ten clones account for more than 13% of the sample. Including cysteine and phenylalanine, the CDR3 has 10 amino acids. CDR3 DNA only is kept here, 30 bases in frame from base 1. CDR1 and CDR2 (SGHTS, YDEGEE) derive from the germline V gene.

A single count supports this clonotype. Its antigen target is currently unknown. A read error may account for a junction end that differs from germline. The material sequenced was blood, either unsorted or a sorted T cell fraction (not recorded which). The sequence derives from a male donor with ankylosing spondylitis. Rearrangement joined TRBV5-8 to TRBJ2-6; no D gene can be assigned with confidence. For the CDR3, the sequence is CASRLSVLTF. In nucleotides, the sequence is TGTGCCAGCCGCTTAAGCGTCCTGACTTTC.